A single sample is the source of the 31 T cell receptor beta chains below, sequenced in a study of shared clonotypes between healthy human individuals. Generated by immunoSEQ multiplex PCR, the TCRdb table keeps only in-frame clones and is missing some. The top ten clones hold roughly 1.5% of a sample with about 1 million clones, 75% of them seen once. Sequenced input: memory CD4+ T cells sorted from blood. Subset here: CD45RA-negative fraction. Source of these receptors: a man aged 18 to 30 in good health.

In nucleotides, the CDR3 is TGTGCCAGCACCTCTGGCCTCCAGGGCTTCGAGCAGTACTTC. Its protein is CASTSGLQGFEQYF. The V call is TRBV2, the J call TRBJ2-7, with D possibly being TRBD1 (5 bases). The CDR3 is 14 amino acids. Trimming shortened V by 7 bases and J by 6 bases, and 19 bases separated the two germline ends. The germline V gene has CDR1 SNHLY and CDR2 FYNNEI. Looking up the rest from reference TRBV2 and TRBJ2-7 gives the full variable domain: EPEVTQTPSHQVTQMGQEVILRCVPISNHLYFYWYRQILGQKVEFLVSFYNNEISEKSEIFDDQFSVERPDGSNFTLKIRSTKLEDSAMYFCASTSGLQGFEQYFGPGTRLTVT.

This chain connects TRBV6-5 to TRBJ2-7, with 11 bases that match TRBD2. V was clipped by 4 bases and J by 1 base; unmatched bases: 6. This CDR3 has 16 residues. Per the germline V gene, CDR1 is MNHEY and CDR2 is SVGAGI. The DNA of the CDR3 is TGTGCCAGCAGTTTAGCGGGGGGGAGTTCGTCCTACGAGCAGTACTTC. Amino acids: CASSLAGGSSSYEQYF.

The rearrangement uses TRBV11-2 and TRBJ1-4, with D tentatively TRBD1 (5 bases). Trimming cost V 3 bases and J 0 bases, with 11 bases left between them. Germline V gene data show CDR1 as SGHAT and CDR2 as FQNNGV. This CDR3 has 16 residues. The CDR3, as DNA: TGTGCCAGCAGCTTCGGGGCACCTGCAACTAATGAAAAACTGTTTTTT. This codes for CASSFGAPATNEKLFF.

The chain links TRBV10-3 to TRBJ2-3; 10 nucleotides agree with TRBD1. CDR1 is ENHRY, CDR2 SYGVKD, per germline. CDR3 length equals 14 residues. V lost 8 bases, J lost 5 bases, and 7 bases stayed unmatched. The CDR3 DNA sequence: TGTGCCATCTGGGACAGGGGTGGAGAAGATACGCAGTATTTT. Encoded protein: CAIWDRGGEDTQYF.

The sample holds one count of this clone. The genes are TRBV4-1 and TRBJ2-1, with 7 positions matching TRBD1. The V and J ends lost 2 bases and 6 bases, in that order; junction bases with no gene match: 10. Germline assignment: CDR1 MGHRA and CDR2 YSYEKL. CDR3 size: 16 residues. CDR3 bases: TGCGCCAGCAGCCAACCCATTGTCGACAGGGCCAATGAGCAGTTCTTC. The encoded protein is CASSQPIVDRANEQFF.

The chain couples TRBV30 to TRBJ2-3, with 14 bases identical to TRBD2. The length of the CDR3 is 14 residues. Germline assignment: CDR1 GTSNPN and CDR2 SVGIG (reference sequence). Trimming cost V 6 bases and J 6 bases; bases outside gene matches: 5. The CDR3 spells CACRLAGGWDTQYF. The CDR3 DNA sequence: TGTGCCTGCAGACTAGCGGGAGGGTGGGATACGCAGTATTTT.

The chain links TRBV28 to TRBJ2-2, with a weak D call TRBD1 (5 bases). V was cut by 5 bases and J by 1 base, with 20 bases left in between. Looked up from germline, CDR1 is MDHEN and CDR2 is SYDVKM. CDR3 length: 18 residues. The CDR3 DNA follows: TGTGCCAGCAGTGCCCCGGTATTTGGGGCCTTGAACACCGGGGAGCTGTTTTTT. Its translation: CASSAPVFGALNTGELFF.

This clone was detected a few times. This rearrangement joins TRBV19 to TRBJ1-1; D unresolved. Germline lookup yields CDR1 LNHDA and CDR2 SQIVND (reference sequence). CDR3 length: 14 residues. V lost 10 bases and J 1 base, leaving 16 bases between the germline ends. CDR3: CATLGRAGNTEAFF. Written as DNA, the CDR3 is TGTGCCACCCTAGGGAGAGCTGGGAACACTGAAGCTTTCTTT.

The CDR3 DNA reads TGTGCCAGCAGCTTAGATGGCCGATACGATGAGCAGTTCTTC. Its translation: CASSLDGRYDEQFF. The chain joins TRBV7-2 to TRBJ2-1; D not resolved. The CDR3 runs to 14 residues. V was pared by 1 base and J by 8 bases, with 12 bases between. Germline CDR1 reads SGHTA; CDR2 reads FQGNSA.

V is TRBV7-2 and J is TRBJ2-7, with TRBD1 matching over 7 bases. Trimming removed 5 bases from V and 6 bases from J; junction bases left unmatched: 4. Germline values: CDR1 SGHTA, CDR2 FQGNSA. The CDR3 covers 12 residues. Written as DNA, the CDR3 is TGTGCCAGCAGCGTACAGGGGCGCGAGCAGTACTTC. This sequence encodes CASSVQGREQYF.

CDR3 in DNA: TGCGCCAGCAGCTCGCCCGGTCAACCGACCCAGTACTTC. Its protein is CASSSPGQPTQYF. The chain combines TRBV5-1 with TRBJ2-5; the D is unclear. The CDR3 consists of 13 residues. Trimming removed 3 bases at V and 7 bases at J, with 13 bases between. Looked up from germline, CDR1 is SGHRS and CDR2 is YFSETQ. Combining the CDR3 with reference TRBV5-1 and TRBJ2-5 gives the whole variable domain KAGVTQTPRYLIKTRGQQVTLSCSPISGHRSVSWYQQTPGQGLQFLFEYFSETQRNKGNFPGRFSGRQFSNSRSEMNVSTLELGDSALYLCASSSPGQPTQYFGPGTRLLVL.

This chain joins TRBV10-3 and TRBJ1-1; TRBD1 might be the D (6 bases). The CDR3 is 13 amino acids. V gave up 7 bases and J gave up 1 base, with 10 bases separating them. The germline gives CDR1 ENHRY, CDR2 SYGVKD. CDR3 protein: CAITGGPNTEAFF. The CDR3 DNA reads TGTGCCATCACGGGGGGGCCGAACACTGAAGCTTTCTTT.

The CDR3 region is CASSRVSYTEAFF. CDR3 DNA: TGTGCCAGCAGCCGAGTAAGTTACACTGAAGCTTTCTTT. This chain uses TRBV11-1 with TRBJ1-1, with D hard to call. Looked up from germline, CDR1 is SGHAT and CDR2 is FQDESV (reference sequence). Trimming shortened V by 5 bases and J by 3 bases, and 10 bases separated the two germline ends. This CDR3 comprises 13 residues.

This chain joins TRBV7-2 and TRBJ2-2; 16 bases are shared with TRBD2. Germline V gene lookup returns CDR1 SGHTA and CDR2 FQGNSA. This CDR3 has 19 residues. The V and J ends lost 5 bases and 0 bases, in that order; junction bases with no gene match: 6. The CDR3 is CASSPRGTSGGANTGELFF. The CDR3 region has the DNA TGTGCCAGCAGCCCGAGAGGGACTAGCGGGGGGGCGAACACCGGGGAGCTGTTTTTT.

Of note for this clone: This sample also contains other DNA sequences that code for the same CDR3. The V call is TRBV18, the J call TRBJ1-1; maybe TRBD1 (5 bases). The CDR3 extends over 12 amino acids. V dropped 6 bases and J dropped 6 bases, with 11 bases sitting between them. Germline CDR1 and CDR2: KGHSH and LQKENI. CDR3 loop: CASSRTGPEAFF. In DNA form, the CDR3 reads TGTGCCAGCTCCCGGACGGGACCTGAAGCTTTCTTT.

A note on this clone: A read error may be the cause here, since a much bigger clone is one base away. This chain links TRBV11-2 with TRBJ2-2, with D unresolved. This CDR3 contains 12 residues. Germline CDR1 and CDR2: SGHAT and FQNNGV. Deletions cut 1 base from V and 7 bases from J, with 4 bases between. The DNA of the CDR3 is TGTGCCAGCAGCTTAGGGGTCGGGGAGCTGTTTTTT. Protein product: CASSLGVGELFF.

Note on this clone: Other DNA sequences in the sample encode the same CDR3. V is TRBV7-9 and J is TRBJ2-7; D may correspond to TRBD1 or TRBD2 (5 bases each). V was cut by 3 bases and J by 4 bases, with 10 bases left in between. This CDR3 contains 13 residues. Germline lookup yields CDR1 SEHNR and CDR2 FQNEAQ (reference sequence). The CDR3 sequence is CASSFRGRYEQYF. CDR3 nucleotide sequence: TGTGCCAGCAGCTTCCGGGGCCGGTACGAGCAGTACTTC. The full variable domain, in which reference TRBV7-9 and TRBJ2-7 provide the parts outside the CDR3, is DTGVSQNPRHKITKRGQNVTFRCDPISEHNRLYWYRQTLGQGPEFLTYFQNEAQLEKSRLLSDRFSAERPKGSFSTLEIQRTEQGDSAMYLCASSFRGRYEQYFGPGTRLTVT.

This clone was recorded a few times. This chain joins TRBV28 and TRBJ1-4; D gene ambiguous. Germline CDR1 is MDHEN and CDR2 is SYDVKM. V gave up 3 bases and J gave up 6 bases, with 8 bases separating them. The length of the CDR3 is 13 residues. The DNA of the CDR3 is TGTGCCAGCAGTTTTGTCATGGATGAAAAACTGTTTTTT. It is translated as CASSFVMDEKLFF. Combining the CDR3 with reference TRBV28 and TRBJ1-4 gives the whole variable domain DVKVTQSSRYLVKRTGEKVFLECVQDMDHENMFWYRQDPGLGLRLIYFSYDVKMKEKGDIPEGYSVSREKKERFSLILESASTNQTSMYLCASSFVMDEKLFFGSGTQLSVL.

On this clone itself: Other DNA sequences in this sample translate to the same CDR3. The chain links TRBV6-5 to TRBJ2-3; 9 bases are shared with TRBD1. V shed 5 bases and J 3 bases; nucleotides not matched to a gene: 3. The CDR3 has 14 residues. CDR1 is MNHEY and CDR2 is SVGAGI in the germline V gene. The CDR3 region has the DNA TGTGCCAGCAGTGACAGGGGGAGTACAGATACGCAGTATTTT. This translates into CASSDRGSTDTQYF.

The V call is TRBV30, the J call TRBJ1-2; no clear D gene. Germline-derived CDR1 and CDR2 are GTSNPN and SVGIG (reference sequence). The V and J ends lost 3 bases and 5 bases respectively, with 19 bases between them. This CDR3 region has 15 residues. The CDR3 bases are TGTGCCTGGAGCCCTGGAGGCCCCAATGTATATGGCTACACCTTC. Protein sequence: CAWSPGGPNVYGYTF.

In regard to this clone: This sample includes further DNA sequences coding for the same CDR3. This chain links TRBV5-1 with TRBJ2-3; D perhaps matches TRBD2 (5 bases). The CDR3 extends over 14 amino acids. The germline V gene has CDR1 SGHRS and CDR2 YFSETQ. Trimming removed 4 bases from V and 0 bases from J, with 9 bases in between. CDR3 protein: CASSPTTSTDTQYF. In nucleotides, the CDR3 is TGCGCCAGCAGCCCGACTACTAGCACAGATACGCAGTATTTT.

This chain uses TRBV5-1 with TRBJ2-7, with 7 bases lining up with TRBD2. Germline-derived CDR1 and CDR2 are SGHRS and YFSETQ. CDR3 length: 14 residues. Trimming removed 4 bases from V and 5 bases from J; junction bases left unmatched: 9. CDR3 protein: CASSRGGSSDEQYF. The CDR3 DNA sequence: TGCGCCAGCAGCCGGGGAGGGTCAAGCGACGAGCAGTACTTC.

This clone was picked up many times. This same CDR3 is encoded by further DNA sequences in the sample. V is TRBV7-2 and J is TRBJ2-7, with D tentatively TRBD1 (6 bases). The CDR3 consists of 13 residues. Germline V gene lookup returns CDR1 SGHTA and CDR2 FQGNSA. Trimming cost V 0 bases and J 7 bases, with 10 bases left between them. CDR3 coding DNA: TGTGCCAGCAGCTTAGCGCGTCAGGGGGAGCAGTACTTC. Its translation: CASSLARQGEQYF. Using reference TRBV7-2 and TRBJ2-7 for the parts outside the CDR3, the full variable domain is GAGVSQSPSNKVTEKGKDVELRCDPISGHTALYWYRQSLGQGLEFLIYFQGNSAPDKSGLPSDRFSAERTGGSVSTLTIQRTQQEDSAVYLCASSLARQGEQYFGPGTRLTVT.

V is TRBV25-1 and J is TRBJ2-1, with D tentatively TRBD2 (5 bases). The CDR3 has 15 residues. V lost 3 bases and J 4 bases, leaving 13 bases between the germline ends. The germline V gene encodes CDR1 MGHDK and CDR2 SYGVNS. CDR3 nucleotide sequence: TGTGCCAGCAGTGATAGGTGGGAGAGGTACAATGAGCAGTTCTTC. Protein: CASSDRWERYNEQFF.

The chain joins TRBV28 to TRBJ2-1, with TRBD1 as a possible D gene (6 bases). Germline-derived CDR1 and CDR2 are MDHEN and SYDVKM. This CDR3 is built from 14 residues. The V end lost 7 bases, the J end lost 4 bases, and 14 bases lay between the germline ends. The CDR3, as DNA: TGTGCCAGCAAAGGGGGAACAGGGTACAATGAGCAGTTCTTC. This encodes CASKGGTGYNEQFF.

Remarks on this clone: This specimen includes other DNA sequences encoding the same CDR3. The CDR3 DNA reads as TGTGCCTGGAGTGTACGGGGAAATCAGCCCCAGCATTTT. It codes for CAWSVRGNQPQHF. The chain carries TRBV30 and TRBJ1-5, with D hard to call. V lost 0 bases to trimming and J lost 4 bases, with 7 bases between them. The CDR3 extends over 13 amino acids. Per germline, CDR1 GTSNPN and CDR2 SVGIG (reference sequence).

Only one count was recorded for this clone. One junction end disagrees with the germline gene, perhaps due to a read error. This chain's CDR3 is CASSLDGPRGDF. The CDR3 bases are TGCGCCAGCAGCTTGGACGGGCCTCGGGGGGATTTC. The J gene is TRBJ2-6, the V gene TRBV5-1, with 7 bases aligning to TRBD2. From germline, CDR1 is SGHRS and CDR2 YFSETQ. This CDR3 is built from 12 residues. The whole variable domain, filled in from reference TRBV5-1 and TRBJ2-6, reads KAGVTQTPRYLIKTRGQQVTLSCSPISGHRSVSWYQQTPGQGLQFLFEYFSETQRNKGNFPGRFSGRQFSNSRSEMNVSTLELGDSALYLCASSLDGPRGDFGAGSRLTVL.

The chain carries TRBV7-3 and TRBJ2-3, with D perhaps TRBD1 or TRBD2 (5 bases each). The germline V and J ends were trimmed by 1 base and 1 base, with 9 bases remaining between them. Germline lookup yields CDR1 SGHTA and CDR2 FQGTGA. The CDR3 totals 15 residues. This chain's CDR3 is CASSLNTGRTDTQYF. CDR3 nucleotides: TGTGCCAGCAGCTTAAATACGGGGCGCACAGATACGCAGTATTTT.

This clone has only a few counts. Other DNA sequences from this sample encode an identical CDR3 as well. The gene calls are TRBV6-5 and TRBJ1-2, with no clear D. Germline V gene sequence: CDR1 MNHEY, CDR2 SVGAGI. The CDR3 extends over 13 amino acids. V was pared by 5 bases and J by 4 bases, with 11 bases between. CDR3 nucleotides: TGTGCCAGCAGTCGAACCGGGAGCTATGGCTACACCTTC. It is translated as CASSRTGSYGYTF.

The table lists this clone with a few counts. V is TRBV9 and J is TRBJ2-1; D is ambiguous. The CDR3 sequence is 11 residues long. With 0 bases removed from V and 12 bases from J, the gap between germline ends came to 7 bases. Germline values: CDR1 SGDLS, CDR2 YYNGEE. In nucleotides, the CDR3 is TGTGCCAGCAGCGTAGATAGAGGGCAGTTCTTC. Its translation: CASSVDRGQFF.

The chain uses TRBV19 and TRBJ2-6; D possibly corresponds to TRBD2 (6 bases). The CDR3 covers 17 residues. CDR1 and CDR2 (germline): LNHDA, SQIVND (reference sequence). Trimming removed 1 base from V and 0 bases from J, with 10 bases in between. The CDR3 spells CASSIGRGSSGANVLTF. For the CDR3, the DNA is TGTGCCAGTAGTATAGGACGGGGGAGCTCTGGGGCCAACGTCCTGACTTTC.